These 10 T cell receptor beta chains originate from one sample sequenced in a study of T-cell memory formation after mild COVID-19. TCRdb passed the 5' RACE reads through MiXCR, listing each CDR3 protein once. This sample carries 180,000 or so distinct CDR3 sequences, 16% of them seen once, and the ten largest clones take about 2%. Sequencing used PBMCs or a T cell subset sorted from them (not recorded which). These receptors were taken from an adult woman who had mild COVID-19 (a few samples of this study predate the infection). Cell type and time point are not known.

This clonotype was picked up a small number of times. This chain uses TRBV24-1 with TRBJ2-1, with 13 positions matching TRBD2. The CDR3 sequence is 16 residues long. Germline V gives CDR1 KGHDR, CDR2 SFDVKD. Trimming cost V 4 bases and J 6 bases; bases outside gene matches: 5. Here the CDR3 DNA reads TGTGCCACCAGTGACTCGGGACTAGCGGGATCCAATGAGCAGTTCTTC. The encoded protein is CATSDSGLAGSNEQFF.

The genes are TRBV20-1 and TRBJ1-1; D uncertain. Germline CDR1 reads DFQATT; CDR2 reads SNEGSKA (reference sequence). The CDR3 is 13 amino acids. Trimming took off 6 bases at V and 1 base at J, with 12 bases between the two ends. CDR3 DNA sequence: TGCAGTGCCCCGGAGTCGGGGAACACTGAAGCTTTCTTT. Its protein product is CSAPESGNTEAFF.

The table lists this clonotype with many counts. The gene calls are TRBV20-1 and TRBJ1-1; a weak D match, TRBD1 (5 bases). Germline values: CDR1 DFQATT, CDR2 SNEGSKA (reference sequence). V gave up 3 bases and J gave up 3 bases, with 11 bases separating them. CDR3 length equals 13 residues. CDR3 sequence (DNA): TGCAGTGCTAGTATCCCGGGGGACACTGAAGCTTTCTTT. It yields the protein CSASIPGDTEAFF.

This clonotype was seen more than once but under ten times. The chain joins TRBV3-1 to TRBJ1-3, with a weak D call TRBD1 (6 bases). V lost 3 bases, J lost 4 bases, and 22 bases lay in between. The CDR3 has 18 amino acids. From germline, CDR1 is LGHDT and CDR2 YNNKEL (reference sequence). Here the CDR3 DNA reads TGTGCCAGCAGCCACGGGACATCTCATAAAAAGGCAGGAAACACCATATATTTT. Translation: CASSHGTSHKKAGNTIYF.

This clonotype was seen many times. The chain uses TRBV29-1 and TRBJ2-7, with 9 bases fitting TRBD1. CDR3 length: 13 residues. Germline trimming cut 6 bases from V and 1 base from J; bases unmatched to any gene: 4. Looked up from germline, CDR1 is SQVTM and CDR2 is ANQGSEA. The DNA for the CDR3 is TGCAGCGTCTACGGGACAGGGTCCTACGAGCAGTACTTC. This encodes CSVYGTGSYEQYF.

In this sample, this clonotype turned up a few times. V and J are TRBV29-1 and TRBJ1-5; 9 bases are shared with TRBD1. The germline gives CDR1 SQVTM, CDR2 ANQGSEA. J gave up 6 bases and V 6 bases, and 6 bases lay outside the gene matches. The CDR3 length is 13 residues. The CDR3, as DNA: TGCAGCGTCCAAACAGGGGGCTCTCAGCCCCAGCATTTT. Translating gives CSVQTGGSQPQHF.

This sequence joins TRBV24-1 and TRBJ1-1, with 8 nucleotides matching TRBD1. Germline values: CDR1 KGHDR, CDR2 SFDVKD. The CDR3 consists of 12 residues. The junction had 6 bases not matched to a gene; V was cut back by 5 bases and J by 11 bases. CDR3 in DNA: TGTGCCACCAGTGTCGCAGGGGGCGGGGCTTTCTTT. This gives the protein CATSVAGGGAFF.

In this sample, this clonotype turned up a few times. The chain recombines TRBV5-4 with TRBJ2-7; 8 bases agree with TRBD2. The germline V gene has CDR1 SGHNT and CDR2 YYREEE (reference sequence). This CDR3 comprises 15 residues. Trimming at V came to 4 bases and at J to 4 bases, leaving 10 bases not matched to a gene. The CDR3 DNA sequence: TGTGCCAGCAGCGAAGGCGGGGGGCCACAATACGAGCAGTACTTC. Amino acid sequence: CASSEGGGPQYEQYF.

This clonotype was detected only a few times. The chain carries TRBV7-6 and TRBJ2-1; D possibly corresponds to TRBD2 (6 bases). CDR1 is SGHVS and CDR2 is FNYEAQ in the germline V gene. Trimming removed 2 bases at V and 0 bases at J, with 14 bases between. The CDR3 consists of 17 residues. This chain's CDR3 is CASSLWAGGISYNEQFF. The CDR3 DNA follows: TGTGCCAGCAGCTTATGGGCCGGAGGGATCTCCTACAATGAGCAGTTCTTC.

This clonotype has just a few counts. The chain combines TRBV7-6 with TRBJ2-5; either TRBD1 or TRBD2 may fit D (5 bases each). The V and J ends lost 5 bases and 4 bases respectively, with 17 bases between them. The CDR3 loop spans 15 amino acids. The germline CDR1 and CDR2 sequences are SGHVS and FNYEAQ. The CDR3 DNA sequence: TGTGCCAGCAGCCCAAACGGGGCAGTGGGAGAGACCCAGTACTTC. Its translation: CASSPNGAVGETQYF.